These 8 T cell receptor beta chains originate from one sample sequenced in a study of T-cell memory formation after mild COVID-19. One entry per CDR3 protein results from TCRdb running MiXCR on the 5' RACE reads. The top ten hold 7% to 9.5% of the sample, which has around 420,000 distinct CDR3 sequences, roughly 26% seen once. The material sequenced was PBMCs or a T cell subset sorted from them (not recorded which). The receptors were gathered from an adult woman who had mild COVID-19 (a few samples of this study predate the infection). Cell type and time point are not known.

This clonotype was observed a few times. CDR3 sequence reads: CACRLPGFLALHF. The CDR3 nucleotides read TGTGCCTGCAGACTCCCAGGGTTCCTCGCCCTCCACTTT. The chain links TRBV30 to TRBJ1-6; tentative D call: TRBD1 (5 bases). The CDR3 covers 13 residues. Germline CDR1 GTSNPN, CDR2 SVGIG (reference sequence). Trimming shortened V by 6 bases and J by 14 bases, and 20 bases separated the two germline ends.

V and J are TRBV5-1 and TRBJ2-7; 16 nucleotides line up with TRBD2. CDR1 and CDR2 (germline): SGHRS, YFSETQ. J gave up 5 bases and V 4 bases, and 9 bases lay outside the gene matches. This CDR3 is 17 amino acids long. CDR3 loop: CASSPGGLAGGSHEQYF. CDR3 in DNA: TGCGCCAGCAGCCCGGGGGGACTAGCGGGAGGGAGCCACGAGCAGTACTTC.

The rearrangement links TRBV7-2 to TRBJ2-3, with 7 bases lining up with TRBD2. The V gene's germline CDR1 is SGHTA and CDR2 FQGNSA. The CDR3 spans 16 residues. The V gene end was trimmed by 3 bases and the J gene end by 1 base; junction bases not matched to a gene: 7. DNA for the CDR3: TGTGCCAGCAGCTTCCAACTAGCGCGCCGCACAGATACGCAGTATTTT. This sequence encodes CASSFQLARRTDTQYF.

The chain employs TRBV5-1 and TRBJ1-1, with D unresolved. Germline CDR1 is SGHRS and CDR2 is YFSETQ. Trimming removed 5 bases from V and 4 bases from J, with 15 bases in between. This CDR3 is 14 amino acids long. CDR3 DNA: TGCGCCAGCAGTCTTCGAGGTGGGAGCACTGAAGCTTTCTTT. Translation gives CASSLRGGSTEAFF.

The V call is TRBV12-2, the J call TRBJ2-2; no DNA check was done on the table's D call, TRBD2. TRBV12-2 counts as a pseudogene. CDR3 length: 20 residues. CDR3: CASRDEPGPKWRWDTGELFF. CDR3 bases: TGTGCAAGTCGTGACGAACCGGGCCCCAAGTGGAGGTGGGACACCGGGGAGCTGTTTTTT.

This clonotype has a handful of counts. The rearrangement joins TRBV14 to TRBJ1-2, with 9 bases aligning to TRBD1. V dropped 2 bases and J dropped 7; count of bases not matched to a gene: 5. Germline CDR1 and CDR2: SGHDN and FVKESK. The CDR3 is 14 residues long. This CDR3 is CASSQLTGGSGYTF. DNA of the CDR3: TGTGCCAGCAGCCAATTAACAGGGGGCTCTGGCTACACCTTC.

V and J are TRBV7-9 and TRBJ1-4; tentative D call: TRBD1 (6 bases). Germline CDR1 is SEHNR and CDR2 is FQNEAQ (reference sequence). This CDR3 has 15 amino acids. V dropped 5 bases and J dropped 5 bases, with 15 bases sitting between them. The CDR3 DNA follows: TGTGCCAGCAGCACCCCGGACAGATTCAATGAAAAACTGTTTTTT. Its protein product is CASSTPDRFNEKLFF.

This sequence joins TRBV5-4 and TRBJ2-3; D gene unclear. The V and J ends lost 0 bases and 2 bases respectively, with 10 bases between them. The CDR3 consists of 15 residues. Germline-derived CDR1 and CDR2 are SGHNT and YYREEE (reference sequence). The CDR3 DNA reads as TGTGCCAGCAGCTTGGTGGAGACCAACACAGATACGCAGTATTTT. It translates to CASSLVETNTDTQYF.